This paragraph reports one T cell receptor (beta chain). This clonotype was seen a few times. What antigen it recognizes has not been identified. Per-base qualities were not stored, and no clone one base away is much larger. V is trimmed back by 3 bases and J by 1 base, and the junction contains 2 bases that no gene match accounts for. CDR1 SGDLS and CDR2 YYNGEE were looked up in the germline V gene. The CDR3 goes from the cysteine to the phenylalanine over 15 residues. Of the read, only the CDR3 DNA is kept; its 45 bases are in frame from base 1. The data were taken from a study of response to subunit inactivated influenza vaccine (dated by TCRdb to 2017 to 2018). Study-level background: Deep quantitative T cell receptor repertoire profiling was used in the study to track responses to a trivalent subunit inactivated influenza vaccine.

The library came from RT-PCR. The run used an Illumina HiSeq 2500. TCRdb reran the public reads through fastp at Q25 and MiXCR, keeping productive beta chains. Rows are unified per CDR3 protein, each entry keeping the most common DNA and genes. Within this sample are some 540,000 distinct CDR3 sequences, with roughly 23% of them counted one time only. 2.5% to 3.5% of the sample is taken by the ten largest. Paper-wide results and their limitations: The authors suggested that each seasonal influenza vaccination may recruit only a limited number of new T cells.

The same data also contributed to another study, on T cells expressing NK-cell markers. Reported in the second study: The TCR beta cDNA libraries were made using 5'RACE template switching, a step that added both a universal primer site and unique molecular identifiers. TCR beta-chain repertoires were profiled in sorted CD3+CD56+NKG2C+, CD3+CD56+NKG2C- and CD3+CD56-NKG2C+ T-cell subsets from eight donors. Seven of the eight sequenced donors were HCMV-seropositive and one was HCMV-seronegative. To restrict sorting to alphabetaTCR-expressing T cells, an anti-gammadeltaTCR antibody was added in several experiments. In six donors, the dominant CD3+CD56+NKG2C+ clonotypes were found to rank among the top 10 CD8+ clonotypes and to make up about 1.0-8% of CD8+ T cells. Those dominant clonotypes were again the most abundant among CD3+CD56-NKG2C+ cells in a handful of donors, at about 28.3-65%. Whether the expanded NKG2C-expressing T cell clones were specific for HCMV antigens remained unclear. Randomly selected healthy volunteers, three men and five women, were used as the eight sequenced donors. HCMV-specific IgG was detected in serum with a commercial ELISA kit to determine HCMV serostatus. Ficoll density gradient centrifugation was used to isolate peripheral blood mononuclear cells from blood. CD4+ and CD8+ T cells were isolated from PBMC by magnetic immunoseparation with Miltenyi isolation kits. cDNA synthesis was primed from the TCR beta constant segment and was followed by two successive PCR amplification steps. Sequencing of the libraries produced 2 x 150 bp reads on Illumina HiSeq 2000/2500, MiSeq or NextSeq. MIGEC was used to demultiplex reads and group reads by UMI, and MiTCR was used to assemble and quantify clonotypes. To exclude erroneous sequences, only TCR cDNA sequences supported by at least two reads were retained. The tcR package was used for downstream repertoire analysis, with clonotypes matched between fractions based on CDR3 nucleotide sequence plus V segment. Antigen specificity was annotated against VDJdb with VDJmatch, allowing one amino acid substitution in CDR3.

The receptor comes from a man aged 50 to 59 who received an inactivated influenza vaccine. Donor details come from another sample of the same person, matched by shared clones. Recombination joined TRBV9 with TRBJ2-5; 11 bases in the junction line up with TRBD1. Sequenced here: CD4+ T cells sorted from PBMCs, sampled roughly 12 days after vaccination. The DNA is as follows: TGTGCCAGCAGCGGAGGGACAGGGGGCCAAGAGACCCAGTACTTC. Translated, it gives CASSGGTGGQETQYF.